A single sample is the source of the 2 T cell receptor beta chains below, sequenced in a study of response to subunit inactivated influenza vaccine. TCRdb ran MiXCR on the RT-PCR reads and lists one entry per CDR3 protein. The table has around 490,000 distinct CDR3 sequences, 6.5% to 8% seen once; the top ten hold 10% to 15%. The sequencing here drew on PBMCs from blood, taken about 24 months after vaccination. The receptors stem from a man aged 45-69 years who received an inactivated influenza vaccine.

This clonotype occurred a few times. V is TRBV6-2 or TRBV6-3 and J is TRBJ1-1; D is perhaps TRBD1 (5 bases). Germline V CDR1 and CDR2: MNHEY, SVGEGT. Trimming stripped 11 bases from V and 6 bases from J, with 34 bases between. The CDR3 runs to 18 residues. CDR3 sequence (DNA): TGTGCCTGTCGTAAGGTACATCAGAATTCGGTCAGGGTCGCTGAAGCTTTCTTT. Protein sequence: CACRKVHQNSVRVAEAFF.

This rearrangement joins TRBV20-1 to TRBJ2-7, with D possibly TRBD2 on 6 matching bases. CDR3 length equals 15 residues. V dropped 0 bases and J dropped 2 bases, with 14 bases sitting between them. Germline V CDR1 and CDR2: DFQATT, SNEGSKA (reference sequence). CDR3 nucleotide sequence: TGCAGTGCTAGAGATTCGGGAGTAGGGCCCTACGAGCAGTACTTC. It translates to CSARDSGVGPYEQYF.